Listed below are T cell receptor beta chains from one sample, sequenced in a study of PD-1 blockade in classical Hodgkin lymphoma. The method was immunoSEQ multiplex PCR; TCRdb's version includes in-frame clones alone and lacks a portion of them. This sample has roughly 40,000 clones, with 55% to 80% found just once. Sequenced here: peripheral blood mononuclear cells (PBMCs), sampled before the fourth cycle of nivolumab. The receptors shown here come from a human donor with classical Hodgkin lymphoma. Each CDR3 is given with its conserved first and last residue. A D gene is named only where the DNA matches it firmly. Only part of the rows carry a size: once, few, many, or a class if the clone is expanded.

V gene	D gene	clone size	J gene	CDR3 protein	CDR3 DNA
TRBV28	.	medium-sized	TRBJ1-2	CASSLGTGGYTF	TGTGCCAGCAGCCTCGGGACGGGAGGCTACACCTTC
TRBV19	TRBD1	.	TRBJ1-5	CASRTGANGNQPQHF	TGTGCCAGTAGGACAGGGGCGAATGGCAATCAGCCCCAGCATTTT
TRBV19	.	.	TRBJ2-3	CASSIAPADTQYF	TGTGCCAGTAGTATTGCCCCAGCAGATACGCAGTATTTT
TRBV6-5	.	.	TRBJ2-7	CASSYTRGGRSYEQYF	TGTGCCAGCAGTTACACCAGGGGTGGTCGCTCCTACGAGCAGTACTTC
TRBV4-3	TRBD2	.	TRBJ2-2	CASSQLAGGIAGELFF	TGCGCCAGCAGCCAACTAGCGGGGGGGATCGCCGGGGAGCTGTTTTTT
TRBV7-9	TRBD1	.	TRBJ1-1	CASSRQGPTEAFF	TGTGCCAGCAGTCGACAGGGGCCCACTGAAGCTTTCTTT
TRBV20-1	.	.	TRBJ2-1	CSANPGNEQFF	TGCAGTGCCAACCCAGGCAATGAGCAGTTCTTC
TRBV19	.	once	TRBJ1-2	CASSLQGPYGYTF	TGTGCCAGTAGTCTCCAGGGGCCCTATGGCTACACCTTC
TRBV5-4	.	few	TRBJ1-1	CASSLAQGFTEAFF	TGTGCCAGCAGCTTGGCGCAGGGATTCACTGAAGCTTTCTTT
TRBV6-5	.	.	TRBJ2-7	CASSLQGIAYEQYF	TGTGCCAGCAGTCTTCAGGGGATCGCCTACGAGCAGTACTTC
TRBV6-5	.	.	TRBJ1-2	CASKTGGGGYTF	TGTGCCAGCAAAACTGGGGGTGGTGGCTACACCTTC
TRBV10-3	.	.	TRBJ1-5	CAIQPGGTNQPQHF	TGTGCCATCCAACCAGGCGGAACGAATCAGCCCCAGCATTTT
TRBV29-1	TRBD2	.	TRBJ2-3	CSAPLAGGVADTQYF	TGCAGCGCCCCACTAGCGGGAGGAGTAGCGGATACGCAGTATTTT
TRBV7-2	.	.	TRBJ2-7	CASSFALLSPHEQYF	TGTGCCAGCAGCTTTGCCCTTCTTTCCCCCCACGAGCAGTACTTC
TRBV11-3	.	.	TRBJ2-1	CASGRGASYNEQFF	TGTGCCAGCGGACGAGGGGCAAGCTACAATGAGCAGTTCTTC
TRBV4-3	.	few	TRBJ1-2	CASSQERGVGGYTF	TGCGCCAGCAGCCAAGAGAGGGGAGTCGGTGGCTACACCTTC
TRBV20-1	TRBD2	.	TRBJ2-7	CSVRTRLEQYF	TGCAGTGTCCGGACTAGGCTCGAGCAGTACTTC
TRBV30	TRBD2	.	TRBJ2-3	CAWSERGGLGTQYF	TGTGCCTGGAGTGAACGGGGGGGCCTCGGTACGCAGTATTTT
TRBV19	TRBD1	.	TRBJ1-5	CASTIPGTGRQPQHF	TGTGCCAGTACCATCCCCGGGACAGGGAGACAGCCCCAGCATTTT
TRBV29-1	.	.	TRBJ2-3	CSVQGQSESTDTQYF	TGCAGCGTTCAGGGCCAAAGCGAGAGCACAGATACGCAGTATTTT
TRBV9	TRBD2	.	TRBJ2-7	CASSVGLEHEQYF	TGTGCCAGCAGCGTCGGACTAGAACACGAGCAGTACTTC
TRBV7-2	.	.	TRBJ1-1	CASSSPGHYTEAFF	TGTGCCAGCAGCTCGCCGGGACACTACACTGAAGCTTTCTTT
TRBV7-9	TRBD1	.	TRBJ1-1	CASSLEGGEVTEAFF	TGTGCCAGCAGCTTAGAAGGGGGCGAGGTCACTGAAGCTTTCTTT
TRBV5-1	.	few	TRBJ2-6	CASSYLLGGANVLTF	TGCGCCAGCAGCTACCTTTTAGGTGGGGCCAACGTCCTGACTTTC
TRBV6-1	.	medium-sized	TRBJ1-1	CASSGRLNTEAFF	TGTGCCAGCAGTGGGAGACTCAACACTGAAGCTTTCTTT